This TCR beta chain appears in the sequencing data of a study of OX40 agonist ivuxolimab in advanced cancers. Study background: At 0.01 to 10 mg/kg, ivuxolimab was administered intravenously to patients every 2 weeks.

Profiling relied on immunoSEQ multiplex PCR, and the TCRdb table lists in-frame clones only, not all of them. The sample gives more than 65,000 clones, approximately 92% of which show up once; approximately 8.6% is in the top ten. Findings and caveats of the study: Clonal expansion was seen in CD4+ and CD8+ blood T cells by week 6 at 0.1 to 3.0 mg/kg. There were also nonresponders showing low normalized T-cell clonal expansion.

A remark on this clone: Antigen: not known.

The clonotype comes from an adult with an advanced solid tumor such as melanoma, head and neck, liver or kidney cancer. The input for sequencing was CD4+ or CD8+ T cells sorted from blood, taken in a trial of the OX40 agonist ivuxolimab.

This chain's CDR3 is CASSWGQGPDTQYF. CDR3 DNA: TGTGCCAGTAGTTGGGGACAGGGCCCAGATACGCAGTATTTT. J is TRBJ2-3 and V is TRBV19, with TRBD1 identical over 9 bases. Germline V lookup: CDR1 LNHDA, CDR2 SQIVND (reference sequence). This CDR3 has 14 amino acids. V lost 5 bases to trimming and J lost 4 bases; unmatched junction nucleotides: 4.